The rows below give T cell receptor beta chains drawn from one sample of a study of T cell responses to AZD1222 COVID-19 vaccine. TCRdb keeps only in-frame clones here, not all; method: immunoSEQ multiplex PCR. The data hold fewer than 85,000 clones, with 90% observed a single time. The source was peripheral blood, collected on day 0 of AZD1222 vaccination. Receptors were obtained from an adult in good health. Each CDR3 is given with its conserved first and last residue. The order of the fields is CDR3 length, V gene, D gene, J gene, clone size, CDR3 DNA, CDR3 protein. A D gene is named only where the DNA matches it firmly. Expanded clones get a size class; other rows say once, few or many, or leave the size out.

13	TRBV15	TRBD1	TRBJ1-1	-	TGTGCCACCAGCAGAAACCGACAGGGGTTAGTCCTCTTT	CATSRNRQGLVLF
13	TRBV11-3	-	TRBJ1-2	once	TGTGCCAGCAACGAGGGCTACGGTTATGGCTACACCTTC	CASNEGYGYGYTF
13	TRBV11-3	-	TRBJ1-2	-	TGTGCCAGCAGCTCCGGAATCCTGATGGGCTACACCTTC	CASSSGILMGYTF
13	TRBV30	-	TRBJ1-1	once	TGTGCCTGGAACCCGACGGCATACACTGAAGCTTTCTTT	CAWNPTAYTEAFF
14	TRBV10-3	TRBD1	TRBJ1-5	-	TGTGCCATCAGTGAGTCCACAGGGGGTCAGCCCCAGCATTTT	CAISESTGGQPQHF
16	TRBV10-3	TRBD1	TRBJ1-1	-	TGTGCCATCAGTGGGCTGGGGGCAGGGGGCAAGACTGAAGCTTTCTTT	CAISGLGAGGKTEAFF
15	TRBV5-1	TRBD1	TRBJ2-7	-	TGCGCCAGCCGACCCCGGACAGGCGATCCCTACGAGCAGTACTTC	CASRPRTGDPYEQYF
15	TRBV10-3	-	TRBJ2-2	-	TGTGCCATCAGTGAGGTCAGGGAGGACACCGGGGAGCTGTTTTTT	CAISEVREDTGELFF
14	TRBV5-1	TRBD2	TRBJ2-7	once	TGCGCCAGCAGCTTGGCCGCGGGGGTTGGGGAGCAGTACTTC	CASSLAAGVGEQYF
15	TRBV19	-	TRBJ1-4	-	TGTGCCAGTAGTTTATACAGGACAACTAATGAAAAACTGTTTTTT	CASSLYRTTNEKLFF
13	TRBV11-3	TRBD1	TRBJ2-7	-	TGTGCCAGCAGTTGGGGACAGGGTTACGAGCAGTACTTC	CASSWGQGYEQYF
13	TRBV2	-	TRBJ1-1	few	TGTGCCAGCAGTGAAGTTGAGGGTACTGAAGCTTTCTTT	CASSEVEGTEAFF
17	TRBV18	TRBD1	TRBJ1-6	-	TGTGCCAGCTCACTGTCCCCCGGGACAGGGATCGGTTCACCCCTCCACTTT	CASSLSPGTGIGSPLHF
15	TRBV9	-	TRBJ2-3	-	TGTGCCAGCAGCGTCAGTTTGGGGATACAAGATACGCAGTATTTT	CASSVSLGIQDTQYF
13	TRBV11-2	-	TRBJ2-1	-	TGTGCCAGCAGCCCACCCCGGACCCATGAGCAGTTCTTC	CASSPPRTHEQFF
13	TRBV3-1/TRBV3-2	-	TRBJ2-2	-	TGTGCCAGCAGCCCCCGAACAGCCGGGGAGCTGTTTTTT	CASSPRTAGELFF
15	TRBV4-1	-	TRBJ1-1	-	TGCGCCAGCAGCCAAGGGGCCGGCAGGAACACTGAAGCTTTCTTT	CASSQGAGRNTEAFF
16	TRBV4-3	-	TRBJ2-1	-	TGCGCCAGCAGCCTCATCGCCGGGCGCGTCGGCAATGAGCAGTTCTTC	CASSLIAGRVGNEQFF
13	TRBV20-1	-	TRBJ1-2	few	TGCAGTGCTAGTGAAGCCAGTCAGAATGGCTACACCTTC	CSASEASQNGYTF
15	TRBV7-2	TRBD1	TRBJ1-1	-	TGTGCCAGCAGCTTAGTTCAGGGGGGAGCCACTGAAGCTTTCTTT	CASSLVQGGATEAFF
14	TRBV27	-	TRBJ2-7	-	TGTGCCAGCAGCCGTGGGGGAGGGGGATACGAGCAGTACTTC	CASSRGGGGYEQYF
12	TRBV6-1	TRBD1	TRBJ1-2	-	TGTGCCAGCAGTGAAACAGGGGATGGCTACACCTTC	CASSETGDGYTF
13	TRBV5-1	-	TRBJ1-2	-	TGCGCCAGCAGCCCGGGACCAGTCTATGGCTACACCTTC	CASSPGPVYGYTF
15	TRBV11-2	-	TRBJ1-2	-	TGTGCCAGCAGCTTAGTGGGGGAGCTGGTGAATGGCTACACCTTC	CASSLVGELVNGYTF
15	TRBV7-9	TRBD2	TRBJ2-1	-	TGTGCCAGCAGGTTCCTGGGCGGGGGGACGAATGAGCAGTTCTTC	CASRFLGGGTNEQFF
15	TRBV5-1	TRBD1	TRBJ2-7	-	TGCGCCAGCAGCTTCGGACAGGGAGCGTCCTACGAGCAGTACTTC	CASSFGQGASYEQYF
14	TRBV19	-	TRBJ1-1	-	TGTGCCAGTAGTGAGGGGGGGCCGGTCACTGAAGCTTTCTTT	CASSEGGPVTEAFF
14	TRBV11-1	-	TRBJ1-1	-	TGTGCCAGCAGCTTAGGGTTCGGAGGTACTGAAGCTTTCTTT	CASSLGFGGTEAFF
13	TRBV7-3	-	TRBJ1-1	-	TGTGCCAGCAGCTTAATGTTAGGGGGTGAAGCTTTCTTT	CASSLMLGGEAFF
10	TRBV2	-	TRBJ2-5	-	TGTGCCAGCAGGTCGGAGACCCAGTACTTC	CASRSETQYF
15	TRBV6-1	-	TRBJ2-7	few	TGTGCCAGCAGTGATGGACGGACTGGGGCCTACGAGCAGTACTTC	CASSDGRTGAYEQYF
12	TRBV30	-	TRBJ1-2	-	TGTGCCTGGCTTCGCGGAGAGGGTGGCTACACCTTC	CAWLRGEGGYTF
15	TRBV11-2	TRBD1	TRBJ1-1	-	TGTGCCAGCAGCCGCTCAGTGGGACAGGGGCCTGAAGCTTTCTTT	CASSRSVGQGPEAFF
11	TRBV12-3/TRBV12-4	-	TRBJ2-5	-	TGTGCCAGCAGTTTATCGGAGACCCAGTACTTC	CASSLSETQYF
14	TRBV7-3	-	TRBJ2-7	-	TGTGCCAGCAGCTTAGGGTCGGGCCCTTACGAGCAGTACTTC	CASSLGSGPYEQYF
13	TRBV6-5	TRBD1	TRBJ2-2	-	TGTGCCACCTCGGGACAGGGGAACGGGGAGCTGTTTTTT	CATSGQGNGELFF
13	TRBV2	-	TRBJ1-5	-	TGTGCCAGCAGTGGGGCAGGGAGGCAGCCCCAGCATTTT	CASSGAGRQPQHF
15	TRBV3-1/TRBV3-2	-	TRBJ1-1	-	TGTGCCAGCAGCCACCGGGAGAGACCTTACACTGAAGCTTTCTTT	CASSHRERPYTEAFF
14	TRBV30	TRBD2	TRBJ2-7	-	TGTGCCTGGAGGGGAGCGGGGAGCTCCTACGAGCAGTACTTC	CAWRGAGSSYEQYF
14	TRBV11-3	TRBD1	TRBJ2-3	-	TGTGCCAGCAGCGCGAGACAGGGCCCAGATACGCAGTATTTT	CASSARQGPDTQYF
16	TRBV7-5	-	TRBJ2-3	-	TGTGCCAGAAGCTTAGCCGACCTAGGCCCCACAGATACGCAGTATTTT	CARSLADLGPTDTQYF
14	TRBV3-1/TRBV3-2	-	TRBJ2-5	-	TGTGCCAGCAGCCAAGTGGGGGGGCTAGAGACCCAGTACTTC	CASSQVGGLETQYF